The T cell receptor beta chain under discussion was sequenced for a study of blood T cells in healthy people across ages. Study conclusions and caveats: Age advanced and TCR beta diversity per million T cells fell, roughly linearly.

A second PCR, run for about 6 to 11 cycles, used a sample-barcoded 5' primer plus a J-beta primer mix. TCRdb reprocessed the 5' RACE reads with MiXCR, giving one entry per CDR3 protein. The data show around 700,000 distinct CDR3 sequences, around a quarter seen once. Drawing of peripheral blood yielded about 10 milliliters from each donor. The CDR3 contains 20 residues. The germline gives CDR1 MDHEN, CDR2 SYDVKM. A word on this clonotype: Its matching antigen is unknown.

The same specimen was also included in a second study, on T cells of mothers and their children.

Material: blood. This receptor was taken from a boy aged 5-17 years in good health. This chain links TRBV28 with TRBJ2-5; D is perhaps TRBD1 (6 bases). The DNA end is more similar to TRBJ2-7, so the J call may be wrong. Here the CDR3 DNA reads TGTGCCAGCAGTTTATGGTTTTGGGGCCGGGACACAACCAAATCCTACGAGCAGTACTTC. Translating it yields CASSLWFWGRDTTKSYEQYF.